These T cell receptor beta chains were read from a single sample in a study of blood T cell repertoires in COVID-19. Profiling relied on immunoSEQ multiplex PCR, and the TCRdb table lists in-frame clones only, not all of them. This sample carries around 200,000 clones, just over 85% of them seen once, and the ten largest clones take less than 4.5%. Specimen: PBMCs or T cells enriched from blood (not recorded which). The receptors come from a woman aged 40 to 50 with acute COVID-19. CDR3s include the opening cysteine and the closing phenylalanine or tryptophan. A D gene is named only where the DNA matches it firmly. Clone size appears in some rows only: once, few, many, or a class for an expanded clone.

CASSYRKRGTEAFF | TGTGCCAGCAGTTACCGGAAAAGGGGGACTGAAGCTTTCTTT | TRBV6-5 | NA | TRBJ1-1 | NA
CASKGRGTQYF | TGTGCCTCTAAGGGGCGAGGCACGCAGTATTTT | TRBV19 | NA | TRBJ2-3 | NA
CASSQKGGGIYNEQFF | TGCGCCAGCAGCCAAAAGGGCGGGGGTATCTACAATGAGCAGTTCTTC | TRBV4-1 | NA | TRBJ2-1 | TRBD2
CASSPRKKSRDSNTEAFF | TGTGCCAGCAGCCCACGCAAAAAAAGTCGGGACAGCAACACTGAAGCTTTCTTT | TRBV7-2 | NA | TRBJ1-1 | TRBD1
CASSDGTSDYNEQFF | TGCGCCAGCAGCGACGGGACTAGTGACTACAATGAGCAGTTCTTC | TRBV5-1 | NA | TRBJ2-1 | TRBD2
CASSSGQGTDTQYF | TGCGCCAGCAGCTCGGGACAGGGTACAGATACGCAGTATTTT | TRBV5-1 | NA | TRBJ2-3 | TRBD1
CASSPPGQGRRAEKLFF | TGTGCCAGCTCACCTCCGGGACAGGGACGGCGCGCGGAAAAACTGTTTTTT | TRBV18 | NA | TRBJ1-4 | TRBD1
CASSEGGESIGYTF | TGTGCCAGCAGTGAGGGAGGGGAGAGTATTGGCTACACCTTC | TRBV2 | NA | TRBJ1-2 | NA
CASSLDGISGNTIYF | TGCGCCAGCAGCTTGGACGGTATCTCTGGAAACACCATATATTTT | TRBV5-1 | NA | TRBJ1-3 | NA
CASSRYPGTGPSSYNSPLHF | TGTGCCAGCAGCCGATATCCCGGGACAGGGCCGAGCTCCTATAATTCACCCCTCCACTTT | TRBV3-1/TRBV3-2 | NA | TRBJ1-6 | TRBD1
CASSELGQGQTYNEQFF | TGTGCCAGCAGTGAATTGGGGCAGGGGCAGACATACAATGAGCAGTTCTTC | TRBV6-1 | NA | TRBJ2-1 | NA
CASRAGTVNEKLFF | TGTGCCAGCAGGGCCGGGACAGTTAATGAAAAACTGTTTTTT | TRBV2 | NA | TRBJ1-4 | TRBD1
CASSPGGAVDTQYF | TGTGCCAGCAGCCCAGGGGGCGCGGTAGATACGCAGTATTTT | TRBV6-5 | NA | TRBJ2-3 | TRBD1
CASSLGAVGGLGYTF | TGTGCCAGCAGCTTGGGAGCTGTTGGGGGGTTGGGCTACACCTTC | TRBV5-4 | NA | TRBJ1-2 | NA
CASSVGQRPMNTEAFF | TGTGCCAGCAGCGTGGGACAGAGACCTATGAACACTGAAGCTTTCTTT | TRBV7-9 | NA | TRBJ1-1 | TRBD1
CASSSGGVDNEQFF | TGCGCCAGCTCTAGCGGGGGGGTGGACAATGAGCAGTTCTTC | TRBV5-1 | NA | TRBJ2-1 | TRBD2
CASSHRGNGQPQHF | TGTGCCAGCAGTCACAGGGGTAATGGGCAGCCCCAGCATTTT | TRBV6-5 | NA | TRBJ1-5 | TRBD1
CASSSNTATNEKLFF | TGTGCCAGCAGCTCAAACACCGCAACTAATGAAAAACTGTTTTTT | TRBV7-6 | NA | TRBJ1-4 | NA
CASRDYGGVYSNQPQHF | TGTGCCAGCAGGGATTATGGAGGCGTTTATAGCAATCAGCCCCAGCATTTT | TRBV5-8 | NA | TRBJ1-5 | NA
CASSVKGERGYTF | TGTGCCAGCAGTGTAAAGGGGGAGAGGGGCTACACCTTC | TRBV2 | once | TRBJ1-2 | NA
CASSPARRGSTDTQYF | TGTGCCAGCTCACCAGCCCGGCGGGGGAGCACAGATACGCAGTATTTT | TRBV18 | NA | TRBJ2-3 | TRBD2
CASSPSVDYGYTF | TGTGCCAGCTCACCCTCCGTCGACTATGGCTACACCTTC | TRBV18 | NA | TRBJ1-2 | NA
CSVGQALNTEAFF | TGCAGCGTTGGACAGGCGTTGAACACTGAAGCTTTCTTT | TRBV29-1 | NA | TRBJ1-1 | NA
CASSDSRTGVGYTF | TGTGCCAGCAGCGACAGTAGGACAGGGGTCGGCTACACCTTC | TRBV9 | NA | TRBJ1-2 | TRBD1
CASSEGLLAGAYQETQYF | TGCGCCAGCAGTGAGGGCCTTCTAGCGGGGGCTTACCAAGAGACCCAGTACTTC | TRBV10-2 | NA | TRBJ2-5 | TRBD2
CASSRDRAYEQYF | TGTGCCAGTAGTCGGGACAGAGCCTACGAGCAGTACTTC | TRBV19 | once | TRBJ2-7 | TRBD1
CASSLGPGNTEAFF | TGTGCCAGCAGCTTGGGACCGGGAAACACTGAAGCTTTCTTT | TRBV5-6 | NA | TRBJ1-1 | NA
CASGHGGTSYNEQFF | TGCGCCAGCGGCCACGGGGGTACCTCCTACAATGAGCAGTTCTTC | TRBV5-1 | NA | TRBJ2-1 | NA
CASSQGLSGNTIYF | TGTGCCAGCAGCCAGGGGCTCTCTGGAAACACCATATATTTT | TRBV3-1/TRBV3-2 | NA | TRBJ1-3 | NA
CASSPFASYEQYF | TGTGCCAGCTCACCATTCGCGTCCTACGAGCAGTACTTC | TRBV18 | NA | TRBJ2-7 | NA
CASSQALGSGANVLTF | TGTGCCAGCAGTCAGGCGCTGGGCTCTGGGGCCAACGTCCTGACTTTC | TRBV6-2/TRBV6-3 | NA | TRBJ2-6 | NA
CASSSGRREKLFF | TGTGCCAGCAGTTCCGGGAGGCGGGAAAAACTGTTTTTT | TRBV28 | NA | TRBJ1-4 | NA
CASSLGGPVGYTF | TGTGCCAGCAGTTTGGGGGGGCCCGTTGGCTACACCTTC | TRBV12-3/TRBV12-4 | NA | TRBJ1-2 | NA
CASSEGTSLYGYTF | TGTGCCAGCAGTGAAGGGACTTCTCTCTATGGCTACACCTTC | TRBV6-1 | NA | TRBJ1-2 | NA
CASSRRQGRGEKLFF | TGTGCCAGTAGTCGCCGACAGGGGCGGGGAGAAAAACTGTTTTTT | TRBV19 | NA | TRBJ1-4 | TRBD1
CASSYRGHSGELFF | TGTGCCAGTAGTTACAGGGGGCACAGCGGGGAGCTGTTTTTT | TRBV19 | NA | TRBJ2-2 | TRBD1
CASSLFVRDSVTEAFF | TGTGCCAGCTCCCTTTTCGTCCGGGACAGTGTCACTGAAGCTTTCTTT | TRBV18 | NA | TRBJ1-1 | TRBD1
CASSAVTGREEGYTF | TGCGCCAGCAGCGCCGTGACAGGGCGGGAAGAGGGCTACACCTTC | TRBV5-1 | once | TRBJ1-2 | TRBD1
CASSQEAGLRTQYF | TGTGCCAGCAGCCAAGAGGCAGGACTACGGACGCAGTATTTT | TRBV3-1/TRBV3-2 | NA | TRBJ2-3 | NA
CASSPIENNQPQHF | TGTGCCAGCTCACCAATCGAGAACAATCAGCCCCAGCATTTT | TRBV18 | NA | TRBJ1-5 | NA
CATSRLSGGARNNEQFF | TGTGCCACCAGCAGACTTAGCGGGGGGGCTAGGAACAATGAGCAGTTCTTC | TRBV15 | once | TRBJ2-1 | TRBD2
CASSSRQGSGNTIYF | TGTGCCAGCAGCTCCCGACAGGGCTCTGGAAACACCATATATTTT | TRBV14 | NA | TRBJ1-3 | TRBD1
CASSRQGRDGYTF | TGTGCCAGTAGTCGACAGGGTAGAGATGGCTACACCTTC | TRBV19 | NA | TRBJ1-2 | TRBD1
CASSQDRLAGGPAGELFF | TGCGCCAGCAGCCAAGATAGGTTAGCGGGGGGGCCCGCCGGGGAGCTGTTTTTT | TRBV4-3 | NA | TRBJ2-2 | TRBD2
CASSPSAGGGTEAFF | TGTGCCAGCAGCCCCAGTGCCGGGGGAGGCACTGAAGCTTTCTTT | TRBV7-9 | once | TRBJ1-1 | NA
CASSPLGGLFDGTGANVLTF | TGTGCCAGCAGTCCCCTCGGAGGACTCTTCGATGGCACTGGGGCCAACGTCCTGACTTTC | TRBV27 | NA | TRBJ2-6 | NA
CASSEAHGGTGELFF | TGTGCCAGCAGTGAAGCGCACGGGGGGACCGGGGAGCTGTTTTTT | TRBV2 | NA | TRBJ2-2 | TRBD2
CASSVGQLNTEAFF | TGTGCCAGCAGCGTAGGACAGCTGAACACTGAAGCTTTCTTT | TRBV9 | NA | TRBJ1-1 | NA